This TCR beta chain was captured in a study of shared clonotypes between healthy human individuals. Here immunoSEQ multiplex PCR was the method, and the copy in TCRdb shows in-frame clones only, minus some. The repertoire includes about 660,000 clones, around 72% of them detected once, and 1.5% to 2% sits in the top ten. Findings of the study overall: The sampled material consisted only of blood, and tissue repertoires are likely to differ. Sorted-subset sequencing was shown by rarefaction to be incomplete despite large depth. When naive CD4 clonotypes were compared across a few donors, around 4.6% were shared.

After removal of 3 bases from V and 3 bases from J, the junction contained 12 bases not matched to a gene. There are 19 residues in the CDR3. Per the germline V gene, CDR1 is SGHRS and CDR2 is YFSETQ. A note on this clone: Its antigen is unidentified.

Sequences were obtained from memory CD4+ T cells sorted from blood. The subset is: CD45RA-negative fraction. The TCR originated in a woman aged 25-40 years in good health. The chain uses TRBV5-1 and TRBJ2-6, with TRBD2 matching 10 bases. The CDR3 coding sequence is TGCGCCAGCAGCTCTCTAGGAGCGGGAGGGCCAGGTGGGGCCAACGTCCTGACTTTC. Translated, it gives CASSSLGAGGPGGANVLTF.